One and the same sample provided the 12 T cell receptor beta chains below, sequenced in a study of T cells in women clearing cervical HPV infection (dated by TCRdb to the late 2010s). The protocol used for the library was the immunoSEQ multiplex PCR assay. TCRdb holds this immuneACCESS table with in-frame rearrangements only. Some clones are missing; in checked studies, unresolved V genes explain under half, and the rest has no known cause. The sample's own table lists tens of thousands of clones. The ten largest clonotypes hold under 6.5% of the sample. Sequencing was performed on blood buffy coat. The receptors stem from a woman between 18 and 69 years old with a cervical HPV16 infection that either progressed to CIN3+ or cleared (not recorded which).

Regarding this clone: The read ends 3 residues early relative to the CDR3; the germline J gene fills the gap. The gene calls are TRBV2 and TRBJ2-3; 10 bases fit TRBD1. Germline CDR1 SNHLY, CDR2 FYNNEI. The CDR3 extends over 15 amino acids. With 6 bases clipped from V and 4 bases from J, the junction kept 7 bases outside the gene matches. The part of the CDR3 DNA that was read is TGTGCCAGCAGGCAGGGGGACAGGGGTTCAGATACG. This translates into CASRQGDRGSDT. The complete CDR3 protein is CASRQGDRGSDTQYF.

Turning to this clone: The sequenced fragment ends 3 residues before the CDR3 boundary, so the rest is inferred from the germline J gene. J is TRBJ1-6 and V is TRBV20-1, with 7 bases fitting TRBD1. Germline V gene sequence: CDR1 DFQATT, CDR2 SNEGSKA (reference sequence). V lost 6 bases, J lost 4 bases, and 9 bases stayed unmatched. This CDR3 comprises 15 residues. The CDR3 DNA, read in part, is TGCAGTGCCACAAGAGGGACAGAGTATAATTCACCC. This encodes CSATRGTEYNSP. The CDR3 in its entirety is CSATRGTEYNSPLHF.

To note about this clone: Sequencing ends 3 residues short of the CDR3 end; the germline J gene provides the rest. This chain connects TRBV11-2 to TRBJ2-2, with D perhaps TRBD1 (6 bases). This CDR3 comprises 15 residues. Germline CDR1 reads SGHAT; CDR2 reads FQNNGV. Trimming cost V 4 bases and J 6 bases, with 15 bases left between them. The part of the CDR3 DNA that was read is TGTGCCAGCAGCTCCTTACAGGGCCGGGCCGGGGAG. The encoded protein is CASSSLQGRAGE. The complete CDR3 protein is CASSSLQGRAGELFF.

Here the CDR3 reads CASSPLLRGGYEQYF. CDR3 DNA (partial): TGTGCCAGCAGCCCGCTGTTAAGGGGGGGCTACGAG. This rearrangement joins TRBV4-2 to TRBJ2-7; weak D call: TRBD2 (7 bases). The CDR3 goes on 3 residues after the read ends, and that part is filled in from the germline J gene. Trimming left V 4 bases short and J 3 bases short, with 16 bases between. CDR1 is LGHNA, CDR2 YNFKEQ, per germline. The CDR3 covers 15 residues.

With respect to this clone: The read halts 3 residues ahead of the CDR3 end, with the missing end drawn from the germline J gene. This chain joins TRBV5-1 and TRBJ2-1, with TRBD1 matching over 9 bases. This CDR3 is 14 amino acids long. Trimming took 4 bases from V and 5 from J; bases not matched to a gene: 4. Germline lookup yields CDR1 SGHRS and CDR2 YFSETQ. The CDR3 region is CASSLRTGDNEQFF. CDR3 DNA (partial): TGCGCCAGCAGCCTACGGACAGGGGACAATGAG.

Regarding this clone: The read comes to an end 3 residues before the CDR3 does, leaving the germline J gene to fill in the end. The gene calls are TRBV7-3 and TRBJ1-1; 11 nucleotides align to TRBD1. Germline assignment: CDR1 SGHTA and CDR2 FQGTGA. This CDR3 has 14 residues. The DNA read from the CDR3 is TGTGCCAGCAGCTGGACAGGGGGCCAGGCTAAA. Its protein is CASSWTGGQAK. The full-length CDR3 reads as CASSWTGGQAKAFF.

The chain's CDR3 is CASSFGDNTQYF. Partial CDR3 DNA: TGTGCCAGCAGCTTCGGGGACAATACG. The rearrangement uses TRBV7-9 and TRBJ2-3; TRBD1 might be the D (6 bases). The CDR3 end falls 3 residues outside the read, so it is completed with the germline J gene. The CDR3 loop spans 12 amino acids. The germline CDR1 and CDR2 sequences are SEHNR and FQNEAQ (reference sequence). Trimming pared 3 bases from V and 7 bases from J, leaving 8 bases between.

As for this clone: Read sequence stops 3 residues before the CDR3 end, and the germline J gene provides the missing end. V is TRBV20-1 and J is TRBJ2-1; the match to TRBD2 covers 7 bases. The germline V gene has CDR1 DFQATT and CDR2 SNEGSKA (reference sequence). Trimming at V came to 3 bases and at J to 0 bases, leaving 8 bases not matched to a gene. The CDR3 consists of 16 residues. The CDR3 bases that were read are TGCAGTGCTAGTACTAGCGTCCAGAGCTCCTACAATGAG. This translates into CSASTSVQSSYNE. Given in full, the CDR3 is CSASTSVQSSYNEQFF.

As to this clone: The read finishes 3 residues shy of the CDR3 end, and the germline J gene is used to complete it. The rearrangement joins TRBV5-4 to TRBJ2-5, with 7 bases identical to TRBD2. The germline V gene has CDR1 SGHNT and CDR2 YYREEE (reference sequence). V shed 4 bases, J shed 5 bases, and the junction held 5 bases outside the gene matches. This CDR3 contains 13 residues. The CDR3 sequence: CASSRKAGETQYF. The part of the CDR3 DNA that was read is TGTGCCAGCAGCCGGAAAGCGGGGGAGACC.

Here the CDR3 reads CASSDQGALGETQYF. CDR3 DNA, as far as it was read: TGCGCCAGCAGCGACCAGGGGGCGCTAGGAGAGACC. The chain couples TRBV5-1 to TRBJ2-5, with TRBD1 matching over 8 bases. Read sequence stops 3 residues before the CDR3 end, and the germline J gene provides the missing end. Germline CDR1 is SGHRS and CDR2 is YFSETQ. Trimming cost V 4 bases and J 4 bases; bases outside gene matches: 9. There are 15 residues in the CDR3.

In the case of this clone: The read terminates 3 residues ahead of where the CDR3 ends, so the germline J gene completes it. The chain employs TRBV19 and TRBJ2-1, with 12 bases lining up with TRBD1. This CDR3 region has 15 residues. Trimming took 3 bases from V and 4 from J; bases not matched to a gene: 1. Per the germline V gene, CDR1 is LNHDA and CDR2 is SQIVND (reference sequence). This CDR3 reads CASSMGQGAYNEQFF. The covered CDR3 bases are TGTGCCAGTAGTATGGGACAGGGGGCTTACAATGAG.

A remark on this clone: The CDR3 end lies 3 residues beyond the end of the read and is filled in from the germline J gene. This chain joins TRBV28 and TRBJ2-7; D might be TRBD1 (6 bases). Trimming removed 2 bases from V and 1 base from J, with 9 bases in between. There are 14 residues in the CDR3. Germline V gives CDR1 MDHEN, CDR2 SYDVKM. Partial CDR3 DNA: TGTGCCAGCAGTTTACAAGGGGGTTCCTACGAG. It translates to CASSLQGGSYE. In full, the CDR3 reads CASSLQGGSYEQYF.